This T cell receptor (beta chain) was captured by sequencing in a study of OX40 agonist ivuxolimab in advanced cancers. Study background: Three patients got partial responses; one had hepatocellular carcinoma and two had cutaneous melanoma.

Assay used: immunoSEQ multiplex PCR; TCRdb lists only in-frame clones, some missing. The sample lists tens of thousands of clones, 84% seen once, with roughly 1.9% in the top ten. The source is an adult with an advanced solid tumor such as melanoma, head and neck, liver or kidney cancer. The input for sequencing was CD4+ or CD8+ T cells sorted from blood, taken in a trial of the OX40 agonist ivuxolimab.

CDR3: CASRTEGGGYNEQFF. Here the CDR3 DNA reads TGTGCCAGCAGAACAGAAGGGGGGGGCTACAATGAGCAGTTCTTC. The genes are TRBV6-5 and TRBJ2-1, with a weak D call TRBD2 (7 bases). Germline-derived CDR1 and CDR2 are MNHEY and SVGAGI. The length of the CDR3 is 15 residues. V shed 6 bases and J shed 3 bases, with 15 bases lying between them.